These 20 T cell receptor beta chains share one sample of origin, sequenced in a study of T cell repertoires in cytomegalovirus infection. These receptors have no known antigen. From the reads, TCRdb called clonotypes with MiXCR, one entry per CDR3 protein. The sample has about half a million distinct CDR3 sequences; more than 30% are singletons. Here the sequenced sample was cultured PBMCs, taken from culture after CMV antigen stimulation. These receptors were obtained from a human donor in good health (CMV status not recorded). Some clones in this sample may be carry-over from other donors' samples.

The table lists this clonotype with a few counts. CDR3 in amino acids: CASSRDRRSLGTDTQYF. The DNA for the CDR3 is TGTGCCAGCAGTCGAGATAGGCGTTCTCTGGGCACAGATACGCAGTATTTT. The V call is TRBV7-8, the J call TRBJ2-3; no firm D call. Germline loops: CDR1 SGHVS, CDR2 FQNEAQ. V was pared by 6 bases and J by 1 base, with 20 bases between. This CDR3 spans 17 amino acids. The full variable domain, rest sourced from reference TRBV7-8 and TRBJ2-3, is GAGVSQSPRYKVAKRGQDVALRCDPISGHVSLFWYQQALGQGPEFLTYFQNEAQLDKSGLPSDRFFAERPEGSVSTLKIQRTQQEDSAVYLCASSRDRRSLGTDTQYFGPGTRLTVL.

This clonotype was counted between two and nine times. The chain recombines TRBV7-8 with TRBJ2-7, with 11 bases fitting TRBD2. CDR1 and CDR2 (germline): SGHVS, FQNEAQ. V was clipped by 2 bases and J by 0 bases; unmatched bases: 9. CDR3 length: 18 residues. This CDR3 reads CASSLSRTSGLSSYEQYF. DNA of the CDR3: TGTGCCAGCAGCTTATCAAGGACTAGCGGGTTGAGCTCCTACGAGCAGTACTTC.

This clonotype was seen only a few times. This sequence joins TRBV12-5 and TRBJ2-7, with D uncertain. The germline V gene has CDR1 LGHNT and CDR2 FRNRAP. The V gene lost 1 base and the J gene lost 0 bases, with 4 bases spanning the gap. There are 13 residues in the CDR3. The CDR3 coding sequence is TGTGCTAGTGGTTTGGATCGCTCCTACGAGCAGTACGTC. It translates to CASGLDRSYEQYV.

This sequence joins TRBV6-5 and TRBJ1-2; 7 positions match TRBD1. Germline-derived CDR1 and CDR2 are MNHEY and SVGAGI. This CDR3 has 15 amino acids. After removal of 0 bases from V and 5 bases from J, the junction contained 6 bases not matched to a gene. The CDR3 is CASSYSFGTAYGYTF. CDR3 nucleotides: TGTGCCAGCAGTTACTCGTTTGGGACAGCGTATGGCTACACCTTC.

This clonotype has just a few counts. The chain links TRBV6-2 or TRBV6-3 to TRBJ2-3; 9 bases are shared with TRBD2. V shed 10 bases and J 6 bases; nucleotides not matched to a gene: 14. The length of the CDR3 is 15 residues. Germline V lookup: CDR1 MNHEY, CDR2 SVGEGT. CDR3 sequence reads: CATHLAGGPTDTQYF. The DNA for the CDR3 is TGTGCCACCCATCTGGCGGGAGGGCCAACGGATACGCAGTATTTT.

V and J are TRBV20-1 and TRBJ2-3; 8 bases agree with TRBD1. J lost 7 bases, V lost 5 bases, and 5 bases had no gene match. This CDR3 region has 12 residues. CDR1 and CDR2 from the germline V gene are DFQATT and SNEGSKA (reference sequence). CDR3 loop: CSALDRVHTQYF. CDR3 bases: TGCAGTGCTTTGGACAGGGTCCATACGCAGTATTTT.

This chain links TRBV27 with TRBJ2-5; 10 bases fit TRBD1. The CDR3 has 17 residues. The V gene's germline CDR1 is MNHEY and CDR2 SMNVEV (reference sequence). The ends lost 3 bases at V and 1 base at J; junction bases unmatched: 8. The CDR3 loop reads CASSFGGDRGGQETQYF. The CDR3 bases are TGTGCCAGCAGTTTTGGAGGGGACAGGGGTGGCCAAGAGACCCAGTACTTC.

This clonotype was seen more than once but under ten times. The CDR3 sequence is CASSPGAPGAFF. CDR3 DNA: TGTGCCAGCAGCCCGGGGGCACCTGGGGCTTTCTTT. The chain carries TRBV7-9 and TRBJ1-1; D may be TRBD1 (6 bases). From germline, CDR1 is SEHNR and CDR2 FQNEAQ (reference sequence). The V end lost 5 bases, the J end lost 11 bases, and 15 bases lay between the germline ends. This CDR3 is 12 amino acids long.

This clonotype was found a few times. The chain employs TRBV19 and TRBJ2-7; D is perhaps TRBD2 (6 bases). V was cut by 4 bases and J by 9 bases, with 19 bases left in between. The CDR3 extends over 14 amino acids. Germline assignment: CDR1 LNHDA and CDR2 SQIVND (reference sequence). The CDR3 bases are TGTGCCAGTAGTACGCAGCAACTTCTGGGAGGGCAGTACTTC. Its protein product is CASSTQQLLGGQYF.

CDR3 nucleotide sequence: TGTGCCAGCAGCTTAGAGACAGGGAACACTGAAGCTTTCTTT. Encoded protein: CASSLETGNTEAFF. The rearrangement joins TRBV7-2 to TRBJ1-1, with D perhaps TRBD1 (6 bases). Germline CDR1 is SGHTA and CDR2 is FQGNSA. The CDR3 runs to 14 residues. V lost 1 base, J lost 1 base, and 7 bases lay in between.

This clonotype has a handful of counts. The chain links TRBV19 to TRBJ1-5; a weak D match, TRBD1 (6 bases). Trimming pared 6 bases from V and 0 bases from J, leaving 12 bases between. The CDR3 totals 15 residues. Germline CDR1 LNHDA, CDR2 SQIVND (reference sequence). DNA for the CDR3: TGTGCCAGTAGGCCGGGACAACTTAGCAATCAGCCCCAGCATTTT. Amino acids: CASRPGQLSNQPQHF. Looking up the rest from reference TRBV19 and TRBJ1-5 gives the full variable domain: DGGITQSPKYLFRKEGQNVTLSCEQNLNHDAMYWYRQDPGQGLRLIYYSQIVNDFQKGDIAEGYSVSREKKESFPLTVTSAQKNPTAFYLCASRPGQLSNQPQHFGDGTRLSIL.

For the CDR3, the DNA is TGTGCCAGCAGCTTAATTAACAGCCAATTTGTTCAGCCCCAGCATTTT. It is translated as CASSLINSQFVQPQHF. The V gene is TRBV7-2, the J gene TRBJ1-5; D is unresolved. Germline-derived CDR1 and CDR2 are SGHTA and FQGNSA. Between the trimmed V and J ends, which lost 2 bases and 6 bases, there was a span of 17 bases. This CDR3 is built from 16 residues.

V gene TRBV12-3 or TRBV12-4 combines with J gene TRBJ1-1, with D unresolved. V lost 4 bases and J lost 2, with 11 bases in between. The CDR3 is made up of 14 amino acids. This CDR3 is CASSSPRANTEAFF. CDR3 DNA sequence: TGTGCCAGCAGTTCCCCTAGAGCCAACACTGAAGCTTTCTTT.

J is TRBJ1-6 and V is TRBV30; D might be TRBD1 (6 bases). The ends were cut back, 8 bases at V and 0 bases at J, with 14 bases in the middle. The CDR3 is 15 residues long. The germline CDR1 and CDR2 sequences are GTSNPN and SVGIG (reference sequence). The CDR3 is CAASEGDSYNSPLHF. The CDR3 nucleotides are TGTGCCGCATCTGAGGGGGACTCCTATAATTCACCCCTCCACTTT. Complete variable domain (other parts from reference TRBV30 and TRBJ1-6): SQTIHQWPATLVQPVGSPLSLECTVEGTSNPNLYWYRQAAGRGLQLLFYSVGIGQISSEVPQNLSASRPQDRQFILSSKKLLLSDSGFYLCAASEGDSYNSPLHFGNGTRLTVT.

V is TRBV6-1 and J is TRBJ2-7; D might be TRBD1 or TRBD2, each matching 5 bases. V shed 5 bases and J shed 3 bases, with 20 bases lying between them. Germline CDR1 is MNHNS and CDR2 is SASEGT. The CDR3 is 16 residues long. The CDR3 DNA reads as TGTGCCAGCAGTCGAACCGGGACCGACAATTTCTACGAGCAGTACTTC. This gives the protein CASSRTGTDNFYEQYF.

This clonotype has at least ten counts. The V and J genes are TRBV11-2 and TRBJ2-5; 9 positions agree with TRBD1. The trim removed 5 bases at V and 5 bases at J, leaving 3 bases unmatched. CDR3 length equals 13 residues. Germline loops: CDR1 SGHAT, CDR2 FQNNGV. CDR3 in amino acids: CASSRGQGETQYF. CDR3 nucleotides: TGTGCCAGCAGCCGGGGACAGGGTGAGACCCAGTACTTC.

This clonotype was observed a handful of times. CDR3 bases: TGTGCCAGCAGCTACGGTCCCTGGGATGGTAATCAGCCCCAGCATTTT. Its translation is CASSYGPWDGNQPQHF. J is TRBJ1-5 and V is TRBV7-2, with D unclear. Trimming shortened V by 4 bases and J by 4 bases, and 17 bases separated the two germline ends. Germline V gives CDR1 SGHTA, CDR2 FQGNSA. The CDR3 is made up of 16 amino acids. Drawing the rest from reference TRBV7-2 and TRBJ1-5, the complete variable domain is GAGVSQSPSNKVTEKGKDVELRCDPISGHTALYWYRQSLGQGLEFLIYFQGNSAPDKSGLPSDRFSAERTGGSVSTLTIQRTQQEDSAVYLCASSYGPWDGNQPQHFGDGTRLSIL.

This clonotype was seen only a few times. The V and J genes are TRBV28 and TRBJ1-4, with D maybe TRBD1 (6 bases). This CDR3 comprises 14 residues. V lost 6 bases and J 8 bases, leaving 16 bases between the germline ends. Germline-derived CDR1 and CDR2 are MDHEN and SYDVKM. CDR3 sequence (DNA): TGTGCCAGCAGGAGGGGGGGGGCGCAGGAAAAACTGTTTTTT. It specifies CASRRGGAQEKLFF.

This clonotype was counted a few times. The chain couples TRBV7-2 to TRBJ2-1, with a tentative D call TRBD2 (5 bases). Germline loops: CDR1 SGHTA, CDR2 FQGNSA. V gave up 4 bases and J gave up 6 bases, with 16 bases separating them. The CDR3 runs to 15 residues. CDR3 bases: TGTGCCAGCAGCTCTCTACCCCTAGGAGGCAATGAGCAGTTCTTC. This codes for CASSSLPLGGNEQFF.

V usage is TRBV6-6 and J usage is TRBJ1-5; TRBD1 might be the D (5 bases). The CDR3 sequence is 16 residues long. The germline V and J ends were trimmed by 2 bases and 8 bases, with 19 bases remaining between them. Germline-derived CDR1 and CDR2 are MNHNY and SVGAGI (reference sequence). The CDR3: CASSYRTQDRPKPQHF. CDR3 DNA sequence: TGTGCCAGCAGTTACCGGACCCAAGACAGACCGAAGCCCCAGCATTTT.